The sequence of this T cell receptor beta chain was determined in a study of cytomegalovirus exposure and HLA in healthy donors (dated 2017 in TCRdb). For the wider study: A later analysis indicated that the 90 to 150 validation repertoires were generated on the platform also employed for the 700 or so repertoires of the first cohort. The study aimed to test whether signatures of past pathogen exposure could be identified by cataloging public T cell receptors. A separate validation cohort of some 130 different subjects was used in addition to the 666-subject first cohort. High-throughput TCR immunosequencing, statistical association of individual TCRs with disease status, and machine learning were combined to predict cytomegalovirus infection status.

Overall study results and their limits: In both the original and validation cohorts, the classifier was reported to diagnose cytomegalovirus status with high specificity and sensitivity. All 110 or so repertoires were used to score co-occurrence in the validation cohort in a later analysis, because that analysis had no HLA typing for the cohort. While some public TCRs were present in many individuals, most TCR sequences turned up only very rarely across donors. In a later analysis, TCRs clustered in the first cohort were found to also tend to co-occur in the 100 to 150 validation repertoires, with 85% to 95% of cluster scores above 0. The study listed 150 to 200 TCR beta chains as associated with cytomegalovirus. According to the authors, the approach could potentially be generalized to other disease states and immunological phenotypes. A few of the identified cytomegalovirus-associated TCR beta chains were confirmed in vitro to be specific for cytomegalovirus antigens.

Preparation of the library involved the immunoSEQ multiplex PCR assay. In the source study's methods: To diagnose cytomegalovirus status from the catalog of TCR beta chain sequences, a statistical classification framework was built. This immuneACCESS table, as held by TCRdb, lists in-frame sequences with V and J called but not all clones. Of the missing ones, under half trace to an unresolved V gene in checked studies; the others have no known cause. V and J calls and clone size are copied from that table; D and trimming were computed from the DNA. Counted in this sample were around 100,000 clones; less than 95% of them appeared once. The ten biggest clones cover 0.89% of the sample. In the case of this clone: Its antigen specificity is not known. No per-base quality is available; no much larger clone lies one base away.

Donors formed part of the validation cohort, which comprised about 120 subjects and was distinct from the first cohort of under 750 subjects. The sequenced material came from PBMCs. This receptor was obtained from a woman aged 18 to 35 in good health and CMV-seronegative.

This receptor has the CDR3 CASSPSDSGNEKLFF. The DNA is as follows: TGCGCCAGCAGCCCATCCGACAGCGGGAATGAAAAACTGTTTTTT. This chain joins TRBV4-3 to TRBJ1-4; D gene: possibly TRBD1, on 5 matching bases. Taken from cysteine to phenylalanine, the CDR3 has 15 residues. Only the CDR3 region is kept as DNA, spanning 45 bases read in frame from base 1. Based on the germline V gene, the CDR1 and CDR2 sequences are LGHNA and YSLEER. Trimming costs V 4 bases and J 5 bases, and their ends lie 14 bases apart.